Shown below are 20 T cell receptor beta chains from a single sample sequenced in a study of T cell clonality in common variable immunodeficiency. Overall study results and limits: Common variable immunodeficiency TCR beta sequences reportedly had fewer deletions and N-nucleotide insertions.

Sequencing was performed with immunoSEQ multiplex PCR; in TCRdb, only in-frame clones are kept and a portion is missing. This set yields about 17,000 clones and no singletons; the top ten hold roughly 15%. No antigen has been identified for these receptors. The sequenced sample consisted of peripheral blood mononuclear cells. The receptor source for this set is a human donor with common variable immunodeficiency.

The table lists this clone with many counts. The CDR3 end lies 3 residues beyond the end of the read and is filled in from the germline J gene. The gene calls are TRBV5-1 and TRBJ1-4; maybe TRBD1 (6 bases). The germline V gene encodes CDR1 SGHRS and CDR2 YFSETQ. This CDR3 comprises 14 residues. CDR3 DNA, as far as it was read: TGCGCCAGCAGCTTGGCCGGGACATCGGTCGGA. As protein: CASSLAGTSVG. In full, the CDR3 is CASSLAGTSVGLFF.

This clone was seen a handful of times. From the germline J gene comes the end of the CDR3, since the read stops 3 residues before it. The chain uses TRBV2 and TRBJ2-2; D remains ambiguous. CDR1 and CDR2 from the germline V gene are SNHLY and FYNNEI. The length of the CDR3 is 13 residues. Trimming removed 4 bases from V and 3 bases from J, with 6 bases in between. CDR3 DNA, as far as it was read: TGTGCCAGCAGTGTAGACTACACCGGGGAG. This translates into CASSVDYTGE. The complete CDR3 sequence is CASSVDYTGELFF.

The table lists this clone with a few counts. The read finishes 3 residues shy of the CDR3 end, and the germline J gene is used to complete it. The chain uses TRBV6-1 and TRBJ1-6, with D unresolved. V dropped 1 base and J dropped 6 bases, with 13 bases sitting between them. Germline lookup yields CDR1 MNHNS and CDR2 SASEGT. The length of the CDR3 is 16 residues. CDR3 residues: CASSEVWYTTNSPLHF. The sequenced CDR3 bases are TGTGCCAGCAGTGAAGTCTGGTACACTACTAATTCACCC.

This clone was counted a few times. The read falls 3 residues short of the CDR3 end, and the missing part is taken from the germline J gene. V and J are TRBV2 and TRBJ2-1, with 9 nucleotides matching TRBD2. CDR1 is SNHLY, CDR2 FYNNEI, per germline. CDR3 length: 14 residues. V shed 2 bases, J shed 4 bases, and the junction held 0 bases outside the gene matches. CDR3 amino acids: CASSELAGYNEQFF. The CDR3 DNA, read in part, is TGTGCCAGCAGTGAACTAGCGGGGTACAATGAG.

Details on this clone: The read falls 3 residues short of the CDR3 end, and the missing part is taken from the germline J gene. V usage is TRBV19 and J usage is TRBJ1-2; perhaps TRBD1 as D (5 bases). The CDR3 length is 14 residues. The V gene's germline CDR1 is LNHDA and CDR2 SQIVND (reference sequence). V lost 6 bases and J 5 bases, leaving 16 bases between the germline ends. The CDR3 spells CASSPGGRGYGYTF. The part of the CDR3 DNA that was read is TGTGCCAGTAGCCCCGGGGGTAGGGGATATGGC.

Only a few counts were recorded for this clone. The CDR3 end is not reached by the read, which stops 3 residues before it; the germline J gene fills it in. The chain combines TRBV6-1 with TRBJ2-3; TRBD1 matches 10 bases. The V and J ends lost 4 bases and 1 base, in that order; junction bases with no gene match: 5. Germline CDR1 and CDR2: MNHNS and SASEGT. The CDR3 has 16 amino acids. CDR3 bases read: TGTGCCAGCAGTGTTCTGACAGGGGGCGGCACAGATACG. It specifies CASSVLTGGGTDT. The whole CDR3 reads CASSVLTGGGTDTQYF.

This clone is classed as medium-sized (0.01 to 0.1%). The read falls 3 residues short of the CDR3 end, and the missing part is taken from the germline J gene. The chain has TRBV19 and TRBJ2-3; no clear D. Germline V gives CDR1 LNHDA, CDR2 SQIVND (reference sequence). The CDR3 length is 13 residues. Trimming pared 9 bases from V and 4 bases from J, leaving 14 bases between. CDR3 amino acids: CASSLILPDTQYF. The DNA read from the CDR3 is TGTGCCAGCTCCCTAATTCTACCAGATACG. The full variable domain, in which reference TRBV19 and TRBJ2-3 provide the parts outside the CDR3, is DGGITQSPKYLFRKEGQNVTLSCEQNLNHDAMYWYRQDPGQGLRLIYYSQIVNDFQKGDIAEGYSVSREKKESFPLTVTSAQKNPTAFYLCASSLILPDTQYFGPGTRLTVL.

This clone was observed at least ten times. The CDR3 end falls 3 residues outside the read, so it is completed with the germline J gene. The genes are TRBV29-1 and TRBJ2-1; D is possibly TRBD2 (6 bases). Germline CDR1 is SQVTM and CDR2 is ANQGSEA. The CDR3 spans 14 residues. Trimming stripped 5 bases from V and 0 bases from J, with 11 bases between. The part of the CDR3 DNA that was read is TGCAGCGTTCTTGGGGGGAGCTCCTACAATGAG. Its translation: CSVLGGSSYNE. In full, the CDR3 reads CSVLGGSSYNEQFF.

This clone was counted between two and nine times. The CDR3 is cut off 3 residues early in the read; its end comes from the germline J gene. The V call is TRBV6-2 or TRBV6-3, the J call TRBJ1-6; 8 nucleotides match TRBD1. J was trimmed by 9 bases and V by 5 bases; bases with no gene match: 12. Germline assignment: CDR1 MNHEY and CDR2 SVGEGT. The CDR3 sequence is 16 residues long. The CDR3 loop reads CASSRTSEQGVSPLHF. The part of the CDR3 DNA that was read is TGTGCCAGCAGTCGGACCTCGGAACAGGGGGTTTCACCC.

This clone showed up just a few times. The CDR3 region is CASKARTGVIAFF. The CDR3 bases that were read are TGTGCCAGTAAGGCCCGGACAGGTGTGATT. J is TRBJ1-1 and V is TRBV19, with 7 nucleotides matching TRBD1. The read gets to within 3 residues of the CDR3 end, and the germline J gene fills in the rest. The CDR3 is 13 residues long. Germline CDR1 LNHDA, CDR2 SQIVND (reference sequence).

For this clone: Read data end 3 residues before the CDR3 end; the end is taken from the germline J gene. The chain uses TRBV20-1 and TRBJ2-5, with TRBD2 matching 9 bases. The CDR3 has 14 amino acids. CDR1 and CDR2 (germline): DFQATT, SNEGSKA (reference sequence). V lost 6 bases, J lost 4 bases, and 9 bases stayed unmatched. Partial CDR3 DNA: TGCAGTGCAGTAACTAGCGGGCGAAGAGAGACC. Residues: CSAVTSGRRET. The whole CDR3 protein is CSAVTSGRRETQYF.

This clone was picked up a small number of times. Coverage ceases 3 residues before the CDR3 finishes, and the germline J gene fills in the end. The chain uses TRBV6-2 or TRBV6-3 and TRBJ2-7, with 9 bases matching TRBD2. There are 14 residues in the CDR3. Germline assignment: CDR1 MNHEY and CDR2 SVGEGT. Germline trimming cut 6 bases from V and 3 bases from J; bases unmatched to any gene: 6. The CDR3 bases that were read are TGTGCCAGCAGCCCACTAGCGGGCAGCTACGAG. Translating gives CASSPLAGSYE. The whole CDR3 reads CASSPLAGSYEQYF.

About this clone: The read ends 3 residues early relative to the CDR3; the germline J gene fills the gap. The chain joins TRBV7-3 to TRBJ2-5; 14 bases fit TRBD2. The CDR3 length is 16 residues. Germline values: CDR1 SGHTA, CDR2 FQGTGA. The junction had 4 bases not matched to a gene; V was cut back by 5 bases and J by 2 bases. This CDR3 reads CASSQGTSGRQETQYF. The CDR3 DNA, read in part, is TGTGCCAGCAGCCAGGGGACTAGCGGGAGACAAGAGACC.

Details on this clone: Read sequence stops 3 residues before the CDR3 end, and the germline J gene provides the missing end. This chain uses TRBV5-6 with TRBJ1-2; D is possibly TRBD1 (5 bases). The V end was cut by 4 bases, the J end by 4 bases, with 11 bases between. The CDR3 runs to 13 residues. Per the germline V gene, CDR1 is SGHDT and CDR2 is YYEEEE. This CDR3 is CASSPDTFYGYTF. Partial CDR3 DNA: TGTGCCAGCAGCCCGGACACCTTCTATGGC.

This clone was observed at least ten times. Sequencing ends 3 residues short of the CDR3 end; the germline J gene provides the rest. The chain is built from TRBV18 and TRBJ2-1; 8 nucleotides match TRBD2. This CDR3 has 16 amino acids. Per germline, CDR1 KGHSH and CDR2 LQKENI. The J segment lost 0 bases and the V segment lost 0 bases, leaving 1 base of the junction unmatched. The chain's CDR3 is CASSPPSGSSYNEQFF. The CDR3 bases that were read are TGTGCCAGCTCACCACCGAGCGGGAGCTCCTACAATGAG.

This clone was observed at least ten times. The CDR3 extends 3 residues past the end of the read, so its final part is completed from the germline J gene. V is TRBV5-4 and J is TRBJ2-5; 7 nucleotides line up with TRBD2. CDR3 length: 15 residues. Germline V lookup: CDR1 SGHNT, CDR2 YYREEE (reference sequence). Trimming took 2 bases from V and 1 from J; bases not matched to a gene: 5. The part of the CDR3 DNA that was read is TGTGCCAGCAGCTTTAGGGAGGGGCCCCAAGAGACC. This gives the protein CASSFREGPQET. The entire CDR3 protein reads CASSFREGPQETQYF.

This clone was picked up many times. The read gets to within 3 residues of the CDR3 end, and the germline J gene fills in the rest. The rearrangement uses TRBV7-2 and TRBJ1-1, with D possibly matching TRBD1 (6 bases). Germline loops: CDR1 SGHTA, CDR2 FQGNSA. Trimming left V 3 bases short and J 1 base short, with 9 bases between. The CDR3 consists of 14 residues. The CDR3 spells CASSLRTANTEAFF. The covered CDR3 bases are TGTGCCAGCAGCTTGCGGACAGCGAACACTGAA.

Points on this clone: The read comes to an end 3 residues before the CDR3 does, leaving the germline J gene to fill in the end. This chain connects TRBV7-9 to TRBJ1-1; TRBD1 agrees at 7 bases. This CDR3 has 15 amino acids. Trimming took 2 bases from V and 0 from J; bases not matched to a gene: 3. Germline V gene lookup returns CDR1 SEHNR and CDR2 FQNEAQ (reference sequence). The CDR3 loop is CASSLSDRMNTEAFF. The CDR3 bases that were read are TGTGCCAGCAGCTTATCGGACAGGATGAACACTGAA.

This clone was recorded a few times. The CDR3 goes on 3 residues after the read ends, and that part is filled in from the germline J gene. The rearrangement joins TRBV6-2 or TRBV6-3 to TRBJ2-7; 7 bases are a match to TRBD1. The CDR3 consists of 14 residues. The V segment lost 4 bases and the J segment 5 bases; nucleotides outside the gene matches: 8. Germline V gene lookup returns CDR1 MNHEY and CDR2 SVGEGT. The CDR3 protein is CASSWGTASHEQYF. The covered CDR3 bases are TGTGCCAGCAGTTGGGGGACAGCTAGTCACGAG.

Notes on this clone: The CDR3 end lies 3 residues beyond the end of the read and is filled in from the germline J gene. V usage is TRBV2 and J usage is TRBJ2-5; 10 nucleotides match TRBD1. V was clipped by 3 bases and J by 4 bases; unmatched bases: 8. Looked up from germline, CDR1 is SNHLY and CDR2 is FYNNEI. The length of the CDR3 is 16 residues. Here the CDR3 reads CASSETGGGGGETQYF. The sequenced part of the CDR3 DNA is TGTGCCAGCAGTGAGACAGGGGGCGGGGGAGGAGAGACC.